This TCR beta chain was identified during a study of Tregs in tolerant kidney transplant recipients (dated by TCRdb to about 2019). Notes on the research overall: The study used TCRbeta sequencing to identify donor-specific regulatory T cells before combined kidney and bone marrow transplantation, then tracked those cells after transplant. In a few healthy controls, several methods of expanding Tregs specific for an allogeneic donor were compared by TCRbeta repertoire sequencing.

Genomic DNA was extracted from sorted cells with the QIAGEN DNeasy Blood and Tissue Kit for TCRbeta CDR3 sequencing. High-throughput TCRbeta CDR3 sequencing was carried out commercially through immunoSEQ, with PCR amplification with bias correction and internal controls included. Per the authors' processing: Unique productive TCRbeta sequences were defined by CDR3 nucleotide sequence when primers matched and otherwise by CDR3 amino acid sequence together with Vbeta and Jbeta genes. To correct for sorting error, sequences found in more than one sorted population at a frequency ratio of 2:1 or less were discarded, and the remaining shared sequences were assigned to the population with the higher frequency. Donor-reactive sequences were defined as at least 5-fold expanded in CFSE-low cells versus unstimulated cells, with frequency of at least 0.01% in CFSE-low cells. Jensen-Shannon divergence, calculated on the top 100 TCRbeta sequences ranked by frequency, was used to quantify repertoire divergence. For any sample with multiple sequencing runs, sorting error was corrected in each run separately before the runs were pooled. TCRdb carries this immuneACCESS record with in-frame sequences only. Its versions omit some clonotypes, under half of them owing to an unresolved V gene in the studies checked, with the rest unexplained. From that table come the V and J calls and clone size; the DNA was used to work out D and trimming. This sample gives 60,000 or so clones in total; over 70% of them show up just once. The ten largest make up around 5.2% of the sample.

The research as a whole found: Because the study included only a small number of patients, the results must be confirmed in larger populations and under other immunosuppression protocols. The most biologically relevant and donor-specific TCRbeta repertoire appeared to be identified by expanding Tregs with activated donor B cells. Biological reproducibility was not directly assessed, although technical replication error appeared to be minimal.

Thawed PBMCs were FACS-sorted into unstimulated Tregs (CD4+CD25+CD127-), CD4+ non-Tregs (CD4+CD25-), CD4 cells and CD8 cells. Healthy control blood came either as purchased buffy coats or from healthy volunteers. Healthy control blood was processed to PBMCs with a Ficoll density gradient and then cryopreserved, whereas patient PBMCs were collected both before and after transplant. As to this clone: Its antigen target is currently unknown. Base qualities are not recorded, but no much larger clone differs from it by a single base.

Relative to germline, V is missing 5 bases and J is missing 0 bases, with 6 bases of the junction outside any gene match. Its CDR3 holds 15 amino acids, cysteine through phenylalanine. Only the CDR3 DNA is retained, 45 bases long and in frame from the first base. CDR1 and CDR2 are read off the germline V gene (reference sequence) as SEHNR and FQNEAQ. Here the chain combines TRBV7-9 and TRBJ1-1, with TRBD1 matching 7 junction bases. This sequence was found in a human donor in good health. Sequencing was performed on CD4+ T cells from blood. Read as DNA, the sequence is TGTGCCAGCAGCGCCCAGACAGGGATGAACACTGAAGCTTTCTTT. Translated, this gives CASSAQTGMNTEAFF.